The T cell receptor (beta chain) described here comes from a study of monozygotic twins with inflammatory bowel disease. The CDR3 runs to 14 residues. Germline V gene lookup returns CDR1 SGHTA and CDR2 FQGNSA. Using the 5' RACE reads, TCRdb records one entry per CDR3 protein without DNA. This sample lists about 200,000 distinct CDR3 sequences; its ten largest clones have approximately 7.7%. Details on this clonotype: What it recognizes is unknown.

General study findings and limits: There was no support for any single strong signal or clonotype associated with IBD.

The TCR sequence derives from a human donor with ulcerative colitis or Crohn's disease, or a healthy co-twin of an affected twin (not recorded which). The chain employs TRBV7-2 and TRBJ1-2. The sequenced sample was blood. The CDR3: CASSLIADNYGYTF.